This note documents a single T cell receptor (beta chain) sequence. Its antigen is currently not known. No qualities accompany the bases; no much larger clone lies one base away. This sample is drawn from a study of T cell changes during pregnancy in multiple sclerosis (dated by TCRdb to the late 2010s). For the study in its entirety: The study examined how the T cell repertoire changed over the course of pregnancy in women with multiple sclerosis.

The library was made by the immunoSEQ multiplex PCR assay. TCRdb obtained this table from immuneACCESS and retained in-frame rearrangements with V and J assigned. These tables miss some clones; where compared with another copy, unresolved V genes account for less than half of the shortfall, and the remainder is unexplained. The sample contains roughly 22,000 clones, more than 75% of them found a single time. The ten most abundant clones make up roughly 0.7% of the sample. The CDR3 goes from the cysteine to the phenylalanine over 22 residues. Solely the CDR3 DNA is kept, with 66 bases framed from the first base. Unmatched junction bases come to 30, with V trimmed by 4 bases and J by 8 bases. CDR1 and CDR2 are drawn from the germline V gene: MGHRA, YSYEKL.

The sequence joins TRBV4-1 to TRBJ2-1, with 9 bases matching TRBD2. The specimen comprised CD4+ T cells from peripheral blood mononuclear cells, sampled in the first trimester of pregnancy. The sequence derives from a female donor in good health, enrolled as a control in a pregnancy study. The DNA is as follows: TGCGCCAGCAGCCCCATGGCTGGGCGACGGAGCCTTGAGCTAGCGGGAAGAGATGAGCAGTTCTTC. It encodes CASSPMAGRRSLELAGRDEQFF.